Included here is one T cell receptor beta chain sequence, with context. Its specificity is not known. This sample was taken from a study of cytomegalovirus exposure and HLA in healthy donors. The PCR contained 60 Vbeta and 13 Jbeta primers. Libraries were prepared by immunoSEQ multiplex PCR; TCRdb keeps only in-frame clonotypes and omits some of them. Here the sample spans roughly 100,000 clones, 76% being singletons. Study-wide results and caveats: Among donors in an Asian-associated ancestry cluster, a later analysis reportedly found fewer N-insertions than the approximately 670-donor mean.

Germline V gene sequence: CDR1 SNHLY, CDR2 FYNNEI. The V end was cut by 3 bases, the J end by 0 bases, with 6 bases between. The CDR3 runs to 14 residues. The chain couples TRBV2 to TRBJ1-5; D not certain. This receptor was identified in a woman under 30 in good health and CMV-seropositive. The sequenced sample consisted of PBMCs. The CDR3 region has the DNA TGTGCCAGCAGTGACTCCTCTAGCAATCAGCCCCAGCATTTT. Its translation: CASSDSSSNQPQHF.